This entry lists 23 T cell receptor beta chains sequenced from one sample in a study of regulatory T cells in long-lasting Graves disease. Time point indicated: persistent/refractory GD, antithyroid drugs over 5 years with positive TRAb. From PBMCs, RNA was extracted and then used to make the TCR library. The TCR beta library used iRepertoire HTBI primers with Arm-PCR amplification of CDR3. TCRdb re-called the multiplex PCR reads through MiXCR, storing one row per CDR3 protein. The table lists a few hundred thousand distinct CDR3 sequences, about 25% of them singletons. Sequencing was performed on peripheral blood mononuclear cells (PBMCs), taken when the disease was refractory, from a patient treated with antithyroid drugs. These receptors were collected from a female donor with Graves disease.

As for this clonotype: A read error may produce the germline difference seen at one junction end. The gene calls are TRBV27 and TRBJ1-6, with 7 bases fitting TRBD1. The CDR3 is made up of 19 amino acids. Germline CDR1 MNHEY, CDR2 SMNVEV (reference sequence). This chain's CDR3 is CTSSRISPRDSPFPSPLHF. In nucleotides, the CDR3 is TGTACCAGCAGTCGAATAAGCCCAAGGGACAGCCCGTTTCCGTCACCCCTCCACTTT.

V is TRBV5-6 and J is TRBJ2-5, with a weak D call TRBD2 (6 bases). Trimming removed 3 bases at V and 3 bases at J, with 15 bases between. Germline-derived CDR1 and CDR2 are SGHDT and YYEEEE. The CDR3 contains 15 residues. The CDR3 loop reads CASSSRTRREETQYF. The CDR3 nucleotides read TGTGCCAGCAGCTCTAGGACAAGGAGGGAAGAGACCCAGTACTTC.

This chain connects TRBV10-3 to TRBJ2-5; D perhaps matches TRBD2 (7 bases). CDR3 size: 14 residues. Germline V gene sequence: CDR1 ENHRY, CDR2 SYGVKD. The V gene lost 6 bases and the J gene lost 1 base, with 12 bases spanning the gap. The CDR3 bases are TGTGCCATCAGCTCTGGGGGGGCCCAAGAGACCCAGTACTTC. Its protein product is CAISSGGAQETQYF.

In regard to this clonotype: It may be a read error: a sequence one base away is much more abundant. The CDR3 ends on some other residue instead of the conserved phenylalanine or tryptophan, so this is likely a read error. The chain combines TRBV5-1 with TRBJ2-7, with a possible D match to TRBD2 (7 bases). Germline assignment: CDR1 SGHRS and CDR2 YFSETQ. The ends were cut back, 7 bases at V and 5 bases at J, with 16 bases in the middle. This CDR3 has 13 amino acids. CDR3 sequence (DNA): TGCGCCAGCCGGGGGGCAAGGCAGGACGAGCAGTACTCC. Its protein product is CASRGARQDEQYS.

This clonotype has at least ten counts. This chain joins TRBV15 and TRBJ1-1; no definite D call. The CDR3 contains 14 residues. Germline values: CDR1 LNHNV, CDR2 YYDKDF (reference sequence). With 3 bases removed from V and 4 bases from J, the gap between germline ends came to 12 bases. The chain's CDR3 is CATSRESDFTEAFF. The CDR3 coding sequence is TGTGCCACCAGCAGGGAATCGGACTTCACTGAAGCTTTCTTT.

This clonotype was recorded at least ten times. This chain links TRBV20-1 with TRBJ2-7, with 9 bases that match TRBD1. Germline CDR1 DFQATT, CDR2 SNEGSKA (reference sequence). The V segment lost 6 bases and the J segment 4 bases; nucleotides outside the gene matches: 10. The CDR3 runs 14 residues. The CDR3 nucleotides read TGCAGTGCACATACAGGGGGCATTGGGTACGAGCAGTACTTC. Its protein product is CSAHTGGIGYEQYF.

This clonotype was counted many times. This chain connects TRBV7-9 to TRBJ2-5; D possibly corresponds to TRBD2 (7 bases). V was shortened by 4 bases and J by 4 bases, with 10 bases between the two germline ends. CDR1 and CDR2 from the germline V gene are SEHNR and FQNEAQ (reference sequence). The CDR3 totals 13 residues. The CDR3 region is CASSSRGGETQYF. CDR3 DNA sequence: TGTGCCAGCAGCTCAAGGGGGGGAGAGACCCAGTACTTC.

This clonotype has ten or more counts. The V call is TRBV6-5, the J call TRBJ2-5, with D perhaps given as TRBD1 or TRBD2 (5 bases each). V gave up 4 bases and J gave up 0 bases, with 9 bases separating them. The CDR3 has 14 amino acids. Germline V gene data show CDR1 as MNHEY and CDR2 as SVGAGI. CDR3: CASSWGTYQETQYF. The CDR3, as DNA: TGTGCCAGCAGTTGGGGGACCTACCAAGAGACCCAGTACTTC.

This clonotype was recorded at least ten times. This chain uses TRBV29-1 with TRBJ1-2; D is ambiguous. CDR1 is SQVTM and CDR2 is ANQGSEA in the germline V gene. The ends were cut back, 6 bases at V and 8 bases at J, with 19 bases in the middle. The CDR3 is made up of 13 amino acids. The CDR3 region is CSVTGRMVVGYTF. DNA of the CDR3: TGCAGCGTGACCGGACGGATGGTAGTGGGCTACACCTTC.

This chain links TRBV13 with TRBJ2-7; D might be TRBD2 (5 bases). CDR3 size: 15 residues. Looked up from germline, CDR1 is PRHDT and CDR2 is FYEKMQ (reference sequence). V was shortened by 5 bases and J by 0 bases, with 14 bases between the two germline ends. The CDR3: CASSPSRRSSYEQYF. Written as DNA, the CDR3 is TGTGCCAGCAGCCCGTCACGGAGGAGCTCCTACGAGCAGTACTTC.

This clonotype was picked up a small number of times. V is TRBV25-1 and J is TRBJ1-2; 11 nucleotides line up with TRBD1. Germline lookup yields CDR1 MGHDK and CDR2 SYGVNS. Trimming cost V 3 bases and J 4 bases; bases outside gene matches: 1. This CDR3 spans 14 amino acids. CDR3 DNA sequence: TGTGCCAGCAGTGAGGGACAGGGGGTCTATGGCTACACCTTC. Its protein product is CASSEGQGVYGYTF.

The DNA for the CDR3 is TGCAGCGTTGATGAAGGGCTTGAAGCTTTCTTT. Residues: CSVDEGLEAFF. The V call is TRBV29-1, the J call TRBJ1-1; D unclear. Trimming removed 3 bases at V and 7 bases at J, with 9 bases between. This CDR3 has 11 residues. Germline V gene sequence: CDR1 SQVTM, CDR2 ANQGSEA.

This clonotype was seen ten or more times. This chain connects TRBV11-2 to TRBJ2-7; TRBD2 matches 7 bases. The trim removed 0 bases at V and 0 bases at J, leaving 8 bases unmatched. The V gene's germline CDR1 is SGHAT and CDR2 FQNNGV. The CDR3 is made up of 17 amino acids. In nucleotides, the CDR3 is TGTGCCAGCAGCTTAGATCGGGGAGGGAGGACCTCCTACGAGCAGTACTTC. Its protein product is CASSLDRGGRTSYEQYF.

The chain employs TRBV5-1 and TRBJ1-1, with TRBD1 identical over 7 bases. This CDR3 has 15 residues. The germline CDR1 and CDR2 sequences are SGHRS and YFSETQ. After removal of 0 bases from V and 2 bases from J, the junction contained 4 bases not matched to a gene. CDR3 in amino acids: CASSLAGGQNTEAFF. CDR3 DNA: TGCGCCAGCAGCTTGGCAGGGGGTCAAAACACTGAAGCTTTCTTT.

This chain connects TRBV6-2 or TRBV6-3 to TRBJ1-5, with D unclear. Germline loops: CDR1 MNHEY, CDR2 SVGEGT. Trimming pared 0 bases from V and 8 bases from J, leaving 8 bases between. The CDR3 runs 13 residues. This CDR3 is CASSYSRTKPQHF. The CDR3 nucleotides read TGTGCCAGCAGTTACTCGAGAACGAAGCCCCAGCATTTT.

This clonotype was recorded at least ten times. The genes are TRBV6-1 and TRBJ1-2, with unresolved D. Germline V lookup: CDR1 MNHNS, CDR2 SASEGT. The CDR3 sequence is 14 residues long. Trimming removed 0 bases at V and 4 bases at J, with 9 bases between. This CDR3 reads CASSEAVWSYGYTF. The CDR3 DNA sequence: TGTGCCAGCAGTGAAGCGGTTTGGTCCTATGGCTACACCTTC.

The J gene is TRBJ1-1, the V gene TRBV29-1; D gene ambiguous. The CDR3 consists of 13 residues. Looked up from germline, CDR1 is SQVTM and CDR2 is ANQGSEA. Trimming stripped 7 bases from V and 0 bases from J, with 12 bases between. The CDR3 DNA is TGCAGCGCCCGGGAGAGAGTGAACACTGAAGCTTTCTTT. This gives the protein CSARERVNTEAFF.

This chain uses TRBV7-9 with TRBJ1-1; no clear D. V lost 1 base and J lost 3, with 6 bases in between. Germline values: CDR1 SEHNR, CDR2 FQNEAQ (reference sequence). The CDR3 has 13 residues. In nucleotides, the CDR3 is TGTGCCAGCAGCTTAGTTGAGGACACTGAAGCTTTCTTT. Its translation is CASSLVEDTEAFF. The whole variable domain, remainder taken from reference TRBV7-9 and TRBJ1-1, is DTGVSQNPRHKITKRGQNVTFRCDPISEHNRLYWYRQTLGQGPEFLTYFQNEAQLEKSRLLSDRFSAERPKGSFSTLEIQRTEQGDSAMYLCASSLVEDTEAFFGQGTRLTVV.

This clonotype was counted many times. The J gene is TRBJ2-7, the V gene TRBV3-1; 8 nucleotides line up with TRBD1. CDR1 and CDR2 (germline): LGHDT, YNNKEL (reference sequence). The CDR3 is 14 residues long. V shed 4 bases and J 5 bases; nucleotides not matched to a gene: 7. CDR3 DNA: TGTGCCAGCAGCCGACAGGGGAGGATTCACGAGCAGTACTTC. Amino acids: CASSRQGRIHEQYF.

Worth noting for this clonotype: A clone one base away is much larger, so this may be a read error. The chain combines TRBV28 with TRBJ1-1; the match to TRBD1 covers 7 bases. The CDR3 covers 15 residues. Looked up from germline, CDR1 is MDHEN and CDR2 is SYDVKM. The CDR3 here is CTSSSRDRWPPEAFF. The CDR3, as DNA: TGTACCAGCAGTTCGCGGGACAGATGGCCACCTGAAGCTTTCTTT. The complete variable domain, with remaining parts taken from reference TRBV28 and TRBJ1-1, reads DVKVTQSSRYLVKRTGEKVFLECVQDMDHENMFWYRQDPGLGLRLIYFSYDVKMKEKGDIPEGYSVSREKKERFSLILESASTNQTSMYLCTSSSRDRWPPEAFFGQGTRLTVV.

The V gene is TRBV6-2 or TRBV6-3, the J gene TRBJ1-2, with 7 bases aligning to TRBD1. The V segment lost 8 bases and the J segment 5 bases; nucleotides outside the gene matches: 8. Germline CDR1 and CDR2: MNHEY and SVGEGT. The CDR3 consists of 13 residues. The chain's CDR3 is CASSGGAPYGYTF. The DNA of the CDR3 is TGTGCCAGCTCAGGGGGGGCTCCATATGGCTACACCTTC.

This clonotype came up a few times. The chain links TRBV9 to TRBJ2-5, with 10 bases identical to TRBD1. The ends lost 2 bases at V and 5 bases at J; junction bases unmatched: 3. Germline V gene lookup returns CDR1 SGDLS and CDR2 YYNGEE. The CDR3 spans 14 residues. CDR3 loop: CASSVSGQGETQYF. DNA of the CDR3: TGTGCCAGCAGCGTTTCGGGACAGGGGGAGACCCAGTACTTC.

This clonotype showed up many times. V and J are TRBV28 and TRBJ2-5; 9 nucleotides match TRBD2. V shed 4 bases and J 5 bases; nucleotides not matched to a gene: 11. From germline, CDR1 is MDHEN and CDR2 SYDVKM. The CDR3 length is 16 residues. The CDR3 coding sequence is TGTGCCAGCAGTTCCCGTCTTAGCGGGAGAGGGGAGACCCAGTACTTC. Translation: CASSSRLSGRGETQYF.